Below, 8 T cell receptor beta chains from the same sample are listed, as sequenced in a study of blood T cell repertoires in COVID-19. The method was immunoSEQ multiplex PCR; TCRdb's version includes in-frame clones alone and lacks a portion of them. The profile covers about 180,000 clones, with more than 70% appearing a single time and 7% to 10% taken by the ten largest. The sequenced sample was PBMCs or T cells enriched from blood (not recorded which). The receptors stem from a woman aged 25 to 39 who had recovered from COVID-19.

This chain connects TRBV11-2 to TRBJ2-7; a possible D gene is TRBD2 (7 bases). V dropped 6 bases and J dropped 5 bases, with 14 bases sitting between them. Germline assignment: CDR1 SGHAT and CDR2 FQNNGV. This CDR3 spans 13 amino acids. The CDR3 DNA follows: TGTGCCAGCAGTTATTCGGGGGGCCACGAGCAGTACTTC. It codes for CASSYSGGHEQYF. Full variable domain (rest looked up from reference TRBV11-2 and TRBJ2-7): EAGVAQSPRYKIIEKRQSVAFWCNPISGHATLYWYQQILGQGPKLLIQFQNNGVVDDSQLPKDRFSAERLKGVDSTLKIQPAKLEDSAVYLCASSYSGGHEQYFGPGTRLTVT.

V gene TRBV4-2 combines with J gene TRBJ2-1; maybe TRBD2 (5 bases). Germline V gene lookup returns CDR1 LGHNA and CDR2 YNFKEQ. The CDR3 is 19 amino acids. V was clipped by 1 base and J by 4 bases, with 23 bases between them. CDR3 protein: CASSQGENRTIRLYNEQFF. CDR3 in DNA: TGTGCCAGCAGCCAAGGCGAAAACCGAACTATACGACTATACAATGAGCAGTTCTTC.

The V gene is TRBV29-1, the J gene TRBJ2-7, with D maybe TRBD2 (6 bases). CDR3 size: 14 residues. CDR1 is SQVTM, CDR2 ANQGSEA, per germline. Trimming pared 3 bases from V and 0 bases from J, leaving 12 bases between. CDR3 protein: CSVELAQSSYEQYF. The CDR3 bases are TGCAGCGTTGAGCTAGCGCAGAGCTCCTACGAGCAGTACTTC.

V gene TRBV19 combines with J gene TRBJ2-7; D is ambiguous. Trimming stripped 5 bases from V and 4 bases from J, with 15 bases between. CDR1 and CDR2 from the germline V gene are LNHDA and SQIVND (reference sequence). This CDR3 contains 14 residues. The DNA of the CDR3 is TGTGCCAGTAGTCCCCCTAAACCTAGGTACGAGCAGTACTTC. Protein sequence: CASSPPKPRYEQYF. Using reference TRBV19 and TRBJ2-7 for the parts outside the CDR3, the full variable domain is DGGITQSPKYLFRKEGQNVTLSCEQNLNHDAMYWYRQDPGQGLRLIYYSQIVNDFQKGDIAEGYSVSREKKESFPLTVTSAQKNPTAFYLCASSPPKPRYEQYFGPGTRLTVT.

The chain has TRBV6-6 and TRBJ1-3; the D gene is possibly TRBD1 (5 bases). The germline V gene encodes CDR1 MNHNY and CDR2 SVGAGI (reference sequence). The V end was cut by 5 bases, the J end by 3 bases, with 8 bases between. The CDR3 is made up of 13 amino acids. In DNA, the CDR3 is TGTGCCAGCAGTAATGACAGTGGAAACACCATATATTTT. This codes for CASSNDSGNTIYF.

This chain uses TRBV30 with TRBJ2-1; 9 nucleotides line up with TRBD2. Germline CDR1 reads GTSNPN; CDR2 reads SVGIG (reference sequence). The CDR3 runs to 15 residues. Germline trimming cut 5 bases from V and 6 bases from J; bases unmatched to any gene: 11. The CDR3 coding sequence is TGTGCCTGGGACCGAGTAGCGGGAGAGGTCAATGAGCAGTTCTTC. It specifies CAWDRVAGEVNEQFF.

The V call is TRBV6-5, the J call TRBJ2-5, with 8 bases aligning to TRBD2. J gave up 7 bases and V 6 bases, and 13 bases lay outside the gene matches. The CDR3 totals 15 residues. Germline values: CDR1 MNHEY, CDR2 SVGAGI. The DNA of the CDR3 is TGTGCCAGCAGGTCTACGGACGGGGGGGTATTGACCCAGTACTTC. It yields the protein CASRSTDGGVLTQYF.

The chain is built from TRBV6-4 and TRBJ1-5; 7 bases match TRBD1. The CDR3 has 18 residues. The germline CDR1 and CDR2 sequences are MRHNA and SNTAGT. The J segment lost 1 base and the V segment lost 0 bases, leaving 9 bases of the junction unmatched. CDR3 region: CASSDSIEGATSNQPQHF. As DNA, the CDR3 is TGTGCCAGCAGTGACTCAATCGAGGGGGCTACCAGCAATCAGCCCCAGCATTTT.